This T cell receptor beta chain was obtained from a study of identifying expanded T cells in peripheral blood. Here immunoSEQ multiplex PCR was the method, and the copy in TCRdb shows in-frame clones only, minus some. The data contain around 95,000 clones, 88% of them singletons. This TCR derives from a person aged 18 to 75 in good health. The sequencing sample was made of blood.

The CDR3 spells CASSLTGDREETQYF. The DNA of the CDR3 is TGTGCCAGCAGCCTAACAGGGGATCGGGAGGAGACCCAGTACTTC. This chain connects TRBV11-2 to TRBJ2-5; the D gene is possibly TRBD1 (7 bases). Germline values: CDR1 SGHAT, CDR2 FQNNGV. The CDR3 is made up of 15 amino acids. V was shortened by 5 bases and J by 5 bases, with 18 bases between the two germline ends.